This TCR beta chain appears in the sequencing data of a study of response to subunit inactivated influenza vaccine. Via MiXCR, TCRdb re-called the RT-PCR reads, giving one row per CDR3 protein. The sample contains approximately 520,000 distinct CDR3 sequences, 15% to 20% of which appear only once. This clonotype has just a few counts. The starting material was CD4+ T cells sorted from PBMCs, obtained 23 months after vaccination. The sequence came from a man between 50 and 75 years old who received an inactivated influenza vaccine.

The CDR3 loop is CASSPGLSGVFF. CDR3 nucleotide sequence: TGTGCCAGCAGCCCAGGGTTGAGTGGGGTGTTTTTT. V and J are TRBV7-2 and TRBJ2-2, with D possibly TRBD1 on 5 matching bases. CDR3 size: 12 residues. Germline CDR1 is SGHTA and CDR2 is FQGNSA. The V end was cut by 5 bases, the J end by 15 bases, with 16 bases between.